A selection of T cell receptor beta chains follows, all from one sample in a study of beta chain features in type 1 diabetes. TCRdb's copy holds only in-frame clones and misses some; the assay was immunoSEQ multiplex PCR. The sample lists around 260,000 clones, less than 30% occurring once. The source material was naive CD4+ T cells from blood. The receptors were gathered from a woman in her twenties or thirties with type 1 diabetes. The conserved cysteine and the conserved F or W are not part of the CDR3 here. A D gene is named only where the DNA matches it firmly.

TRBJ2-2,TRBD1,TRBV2,ASRDRFSTGELF
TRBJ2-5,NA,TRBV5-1,ASSLALGGRGKEY
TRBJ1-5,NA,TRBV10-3,AISESRRDNQPQH
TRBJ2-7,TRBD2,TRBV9,ASSVVVAGGEQY
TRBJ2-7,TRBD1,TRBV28,ASSMGQGARYEQY
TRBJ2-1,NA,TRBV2,ASSESGSFSGEQF
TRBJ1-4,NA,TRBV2,ASTSTGNEKLF
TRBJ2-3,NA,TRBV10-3,AISEIGTDTQY
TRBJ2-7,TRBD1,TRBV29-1,SVGDRVWSYEQY
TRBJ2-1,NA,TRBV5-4,ASSLGRNEQF
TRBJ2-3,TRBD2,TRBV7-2,ASRLAGTTDTQY
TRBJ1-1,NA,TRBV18,ASSPLRDTEAF
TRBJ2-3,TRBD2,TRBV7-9,ASSDTWTSGSTDTQY
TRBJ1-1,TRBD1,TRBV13,ASRTGGMNTEAF
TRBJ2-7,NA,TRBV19,ASSPTPGEQY
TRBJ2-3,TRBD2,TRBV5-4,ASSLWRGTDTQY
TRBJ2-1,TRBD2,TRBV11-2,ASSVPPGLAGYNEQF
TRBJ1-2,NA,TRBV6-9,AGFERGRVGGYT
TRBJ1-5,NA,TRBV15,ATGSGVGDQPQH
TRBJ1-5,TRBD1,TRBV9,ASSKGTGMGQPQH
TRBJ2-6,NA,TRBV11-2,ASSLSPGTGANVLT
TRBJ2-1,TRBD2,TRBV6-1,ASSVRTSGSNEQF
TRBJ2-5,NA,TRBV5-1,ASSLSSDQETQY
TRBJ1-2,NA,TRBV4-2,ASSQGLQGMGGYT
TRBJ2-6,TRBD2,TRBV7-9,ASSTGTSAGANVLT
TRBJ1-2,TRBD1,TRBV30,AWSGQGGFSGYT
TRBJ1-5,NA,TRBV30,AWSVGGQPQH
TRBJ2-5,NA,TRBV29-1,SVGRDYQETQY
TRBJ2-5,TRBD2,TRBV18,ASSPSWTGGETQY
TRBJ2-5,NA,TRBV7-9,ASSLGQPQETQY
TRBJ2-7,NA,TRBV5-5,ASSLGEPLLYEQY
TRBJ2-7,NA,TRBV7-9,ASSLQGSHEQY
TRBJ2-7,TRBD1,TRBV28,ASGDRSEY
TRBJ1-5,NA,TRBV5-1,ASSPGVSNQPQH
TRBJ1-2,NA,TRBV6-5,ASSQTVNYGYT
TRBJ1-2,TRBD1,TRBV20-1,SARGDRGYT
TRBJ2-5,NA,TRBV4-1,ASSQGTGLGRETQY
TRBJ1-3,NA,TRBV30,AWSTGHRTNTIY
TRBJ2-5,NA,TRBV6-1,ASRRRGTETQY
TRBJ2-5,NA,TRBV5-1,ASSLALGRQETQY
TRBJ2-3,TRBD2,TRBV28,ASTAPYGLAGAEDTQY
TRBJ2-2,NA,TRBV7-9,ASSYSLGTGGGELF
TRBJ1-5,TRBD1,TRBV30,AWSFDRGVNQPQH
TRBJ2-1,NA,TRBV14,ASSLVDSYNEQF
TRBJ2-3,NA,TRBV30,AWEVGTDTQY
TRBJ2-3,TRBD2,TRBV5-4,ASSLRSSGRTDTQY
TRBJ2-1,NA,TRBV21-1,ASSTSGNNEQF
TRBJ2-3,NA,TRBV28,ASSLLADTQY
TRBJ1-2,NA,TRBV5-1,ASSLNGATNYGYT
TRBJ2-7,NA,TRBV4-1,ASSQVEHGVYLN
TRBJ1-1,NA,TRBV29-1,SVGGAGANTEAF
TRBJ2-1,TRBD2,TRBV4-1,ASSQPPSSGSSYNEQF
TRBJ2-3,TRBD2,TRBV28,ASSFPTSGGGIDTQY
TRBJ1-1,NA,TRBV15,ATSKGRGDTEAF
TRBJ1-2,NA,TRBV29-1,SVGLDYGFNYGYT
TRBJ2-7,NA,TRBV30,AWSEADSYEQY